This record looks at one TCR beta chain sequence and its context. What it binds is not known. The sample originates from a study of T cell responses to AZD1222 COVID-19 vaccine. General observations from the study: Sampling captured repertoires only after the peak T cell response. Among spike-specific TCRs, nearly half reportedly target unmutated variant regions. Receipt of two AZD1222 doses was followed by a rise in Spike-specific TCR breadth and depth. The donor group comprised mostly white British people and more females; the analysis possibly underestimated clonal diversity.

The protocol was immunoSEQ multiplex PCR, while the TCRdb copy is restricted to in-frame clones and leaves out a portion. The table has approximately 98,000 clones, roughly nine tenths seen once. Germline V gene lookup returns CDR1 SQVTM and CDR2 ANQGSEA. V was shortened by 3 bases and J by 2 bases, with 22 bases between the two germline ends. The CDR3 runs to 17 residues. This sample comprised peripheral blood, obtained on day 0 of MenACWY control vaccination. This receptor was obtained from an adult in good health. The rearrangement uses TRBV29-1 and TRBJ1-2; TRBD1 might be the D (5 bases). CDR3 in DNA: TGCAGCGTTGATACCCGGGGCACAGATAGAGTAAACTATGGCTACACCTTC. Encoded protein: CSVDTRGTDRVNYGYTF.